This passage covers 19 T cell receptor beta chains from one sample sequenced in a study of T cell responses to AZD1222 COVID-19 vaccine. Clones were sequenced by immunoSEQ multiplex PCR, and TCRdb holds only the in-frame ones, with some missing. The profile shows 130,000 or so clones, 75% to 95% of them singletons. The specimen comprised peripheral blood, sampled on day 0 of AZD1222 vaccination. The source of these receptors is an adult in good health.

Written as DNA, the CDR3 is TGTGCCACCAGCAGAGATAGGGCTGGCTACGAGCAGTACTTC. This translates into CATSRDRAGYEQYF. J is TRBJ2-7 and V is TRBV15; D not certain. This CDR3 is built from 14 residues. Trimming stripped 0 bases from V and 3 bases from J, with 9 bases between. CDR1 is LNHNV, CDR2 YYDKDF, per germline (reference sequence).

The chain links TRBV7-9 to TRBJ2-1; D unresolved. The CDR3 is 15 amino acids. Trimming took off 1 base at V and 3 bases at J, with 10 bases between the two ends. CDR1 SEHNR and CDR2 FQNEAQ come from the germline V gene (reference sequence). CDR3 amino acids: CASSLGGSGYNEQFF. The CDR3 DNA reads as TGTGCCAGCAGCTTAGGTGGGTCGGGCTACAATGAGCAGTTCTTC.

The V gene is TRBV10-3, the J gene TRBJ1-5; the D gene is possibly TRBD1 (5 bases). CDR1 and CDR2 (germline): ENHRY, SYGVKD. Trimming took 5 bases from V and 3 from J, leaving 14 bases between them. The length of the CDR3 is 15 residues. Here the CDR3 DNA reads TGTGCCATCAGTCGATCCGGGACCGTCAATCAGCCCCAGCATTTT. It codes for CAISRSGTVNQPQHF.

J is TRBJ1-6 and V is TRBV2, with D unresolved. Germline loops: CDR1 SNHLY, CDR2 FYNNEI. Trimming removed 6 bases from V and 0 bases from J, with 15 bases in between. There are 17 residues in the CDR3. The CDR3 DNA sequence: TGTGCCAGCAGAGCTCCGGGCCCTAGCTCCTATAATTCACCCCTCCACTTT. Translating it yields CASRAPGPSSYNSPLHF.

The chain uses TRBV4-1 and TRBJ1-5; perhaps TRBD1 as D (5 bases). The V end was cut by 6 bases, the J end by 3 bases, with 21 bases between. The CDR3 has 17 amino acids. In germline, CDR1 is MGHRA, CDR2 YSYEKL. CDR3 in DNA: TGCGCCAGCAGTCTAAGGGCGGACATAGCCACCAATCAGCCCCAGCATTTT. Protein product: CASSLRADIATNQPQHF.

The chain has TRBV5-1 and TRBJ2-7; D gene ambiguous. The V end lost 1 base, the J end lost 1 base, and 6 bases lay between the germline ends. Germline V gives CDR1 SGHRS, CDR2 YFSETQ. The length of the CDR3 is 13 residues. The CDR3 DNA follows: TGCGCCAGCAGCTTGTCTAATTCCTACGAGCAGTACTTC. Amino acid sequence: CASSLSNSYEQYF. Full variable domain (rest looked up from reference TRBV5-1 and TRBJ2-7): KAGVTQTPRYLIKTRGQQVTLSCSPISGHRSVSWYQQTPGQGLQFLFEYFSETQRNKGNFPGRFSGRQFSNSRSEMNVSTLELGDSALYLCASSLSNSYEQYFGPGTRLTVT.

This clone was picked up a small number of times. The chain couples TRBV6-5 to TRBJ1-5, with D possibly being TRBD1 (5 bases). Germline CDR1 and CDR2: MNHEY and SVGAGI. The CDR3 sequence is 13 residues long. The V and J ends lost 5 bases and 7 bases respectively, with 12 bases between them. The CDR3, as DNA: TGTGCCAGCAGTCGACAGATTGGGCAGCCCCAGCATTTT. Translating it yields CASSRQIGQPQHF.

The genes are TRBV4-2 and TRBJ2-7, with D uncertain. CDR1 is LGHNA and CDR2 is YNFKEQ in the germline V gene. V was cut by 1 base and J by 0 bases, with 16 bases left in between. The length of the CDR3 is 17 residues. The CDR3 protein is CASSQAPPTFSSYEQYF. CDR3 nucleotide sequence: TGTGCCAGCAGCCAAGCCCCCCCGACATTTAGCTCCTACGAGCAGTACTTC.

The gene calls are TRBV5-1 and TRBJ2-5, with 10 bases lining up with TRBD2. With 0 bases clipped from V and 2 bases from J, the junction kept 10 bases outside the gene matches. CDR1 and CDR2 (germline): SGHRS, YFSETQ. This CDR3 comprises 18 residues. CDR3 amino acids: CASSLALAGGRGQETQYF. CDR3 DNA sequence: TGCGCCAGCAGCTTGGCGTTAGCGGGAGGTCGGGGTCAAGAGACCCAGTACTTC.

This sequence joins TRBV5-3 and TRBJ2-5; 7 nucleotides agree with TRBD2. TRBV5-3 is an ORF, with its function uncertain. CDR3 length: 17 amino acids. The ends lost 3 bases at V and 4 bases at J; junction bases unmatched: 15. For the CDR3, the DNA is TGTGCCAGAAGCTACTCCTACCTCGCGGGAGAAGGAGAGACCCAGTACTTC. This sequence encodes CARSYSYLAGEGETQYF.

The rearrangement joins TRBV6-5 to TRBJ1-3; unclear D gene. CDR3 length: 14 residues. Trimming cost V 7 bases and J 0 bases, with 10 bases left between them. CDR1 is MNHEY, CDR2 SVGAGI, per germline. The DNA for the CDR3 is TGTGCCAGCAAGACGGGCTTCTCTGGAAACACCATATATTTT. Translation gives CASKTGFSGNTIYF.

The chain is built from TRBV23-1 and TRBJ2-5; D might be TRBD1 (5 bases). TRBV23-1 carries the ORF label, with uncertain function. The V and J ends lost 3 bases and 3 bases respectively, with 8 bases between them. The CDR3 length is 13 residues. In DNA, the CDR3 is TGCGCCAGCAGTCATGGCAGGGAAGAGACCCAGTACTTC. This sequence encodes CASSHGREETQYF.

This clone turned up a few times. The V gene is TRBV5-5, the J gene TRBJ1-6, with a possible D match to TRBD1 (5 bases). Germline values: CDR1 SGHKS, CDR2 YYEKEE (reference sequence). There are 17 residues in the CDR3. V gave up 2 bases and J gave up 2 bases, with 14 bases separating them. CDR3 sequence reads: CASSFTPRGTYNSPLHF. CDR3 sequence (DNA): TGTGCCAGCAGCTTTACCCCGCGGGGGACCTATAATTCACCCCTCCACTTT.

Here the CDR3 reads CASSTTGGGNYGYTF. CDR3 bases: TGTGCCAGTAGTACGACAGGGGGCGGAAACTATGGCTACACCTTC. The chain has TRBV19 and TRBJ1-2; TRBD1 matches 10 bases. Germline CDR1 and CDR2: LNHDA and SQIVND (reference sequence). CDR3 length equals 15 residues. V shed 4 bases and J 2 bases; nucleotides not matched to a gene: 4.

The V gene is TRBV7-9, the J gene TRBJ1-3; D uncertain. Trimming took 3 bases from V and 4 from J, leaving 16 bases between them. The germline V gene encodes CDR1 SEHNR and CDR2 FQNEAQ (reference sequence). This CDR3 has 16 residues. DNA for the CDR3: TGTGCCAGCAGCTTTCCCTCGCGGGTGGTGGGAAACACCATATATTTT. Protein product: CASSFPSRVVGNTIYF.

Only a few counts were recorded for this clone. The V and J genes are TRBV27 and TRBJ2-1, with TRBD2 matching 11 bases. CDR1 and CDR2 (germline): MNHEY, SMNVEV (reference sequence). V dropped 5 bases and J dropped 7; count of bases not matched to a gene: 16. The CDR3 loop spans 18 amino acids. For the CDR3, the DNA is TGTGCCAGCAGTACCGCACGACTAGCGGGATATCGGCGAAATGAGCAGTTCTTC. As protein: CASSTARLAGYRRNEQFF.

V usage is TRBV18 and J usage is TRBJ2-4, with D perhaps matching TRBD1 or TRBD2 (5 bases each). Trimming stripped 0 bases from V and 8 bases from J, with 11 bases between. This CDR3 comprises 14 residues. Germline V lookup: CDR1 KGHSH, CDR2 LQKENI. The CDR3 spells CASSPPEGRDIQYF. CDR3 DNA sequence: TGTGCCAGCTCACCACCCGAGGGGAGAGACATTCAGTACTTC.

V and J are TRBV20-1 and TRBJ2-7; 8 nucleotides align to TRBD1. This CDR3 comprises 13 residues. Germline V gives CDR1 DFQATT, CDR2 SNEGSKA (reference sequence). J was trimmed by 3 bases and V by 3 bases; bases with no gene match: 4. The CDR3 is CSASDDRGYEQYF. The CDR3 DNA follows: TGCAGTGCTAGTGACGACAGGGGCTACGAGCAGTACTTC.

The J gene is TRBJ2-3, the V gene TRBV28; 7 positions agree with TRBD1. The V and J ends lost 8 bases and 6 bases, in that order; junction bases with no gene match: 8. The CDR3 is made up of 13 amino acids. Germline V lookup: CDR1 MDHEN, CDR2 SYDVKM. The CDR3 sequence is CASEATGLDTQYF. CDR3 DNA sequence: TGTGCCAGCGAAGCGACAGGGTTGGATACGCAGTATTTT.